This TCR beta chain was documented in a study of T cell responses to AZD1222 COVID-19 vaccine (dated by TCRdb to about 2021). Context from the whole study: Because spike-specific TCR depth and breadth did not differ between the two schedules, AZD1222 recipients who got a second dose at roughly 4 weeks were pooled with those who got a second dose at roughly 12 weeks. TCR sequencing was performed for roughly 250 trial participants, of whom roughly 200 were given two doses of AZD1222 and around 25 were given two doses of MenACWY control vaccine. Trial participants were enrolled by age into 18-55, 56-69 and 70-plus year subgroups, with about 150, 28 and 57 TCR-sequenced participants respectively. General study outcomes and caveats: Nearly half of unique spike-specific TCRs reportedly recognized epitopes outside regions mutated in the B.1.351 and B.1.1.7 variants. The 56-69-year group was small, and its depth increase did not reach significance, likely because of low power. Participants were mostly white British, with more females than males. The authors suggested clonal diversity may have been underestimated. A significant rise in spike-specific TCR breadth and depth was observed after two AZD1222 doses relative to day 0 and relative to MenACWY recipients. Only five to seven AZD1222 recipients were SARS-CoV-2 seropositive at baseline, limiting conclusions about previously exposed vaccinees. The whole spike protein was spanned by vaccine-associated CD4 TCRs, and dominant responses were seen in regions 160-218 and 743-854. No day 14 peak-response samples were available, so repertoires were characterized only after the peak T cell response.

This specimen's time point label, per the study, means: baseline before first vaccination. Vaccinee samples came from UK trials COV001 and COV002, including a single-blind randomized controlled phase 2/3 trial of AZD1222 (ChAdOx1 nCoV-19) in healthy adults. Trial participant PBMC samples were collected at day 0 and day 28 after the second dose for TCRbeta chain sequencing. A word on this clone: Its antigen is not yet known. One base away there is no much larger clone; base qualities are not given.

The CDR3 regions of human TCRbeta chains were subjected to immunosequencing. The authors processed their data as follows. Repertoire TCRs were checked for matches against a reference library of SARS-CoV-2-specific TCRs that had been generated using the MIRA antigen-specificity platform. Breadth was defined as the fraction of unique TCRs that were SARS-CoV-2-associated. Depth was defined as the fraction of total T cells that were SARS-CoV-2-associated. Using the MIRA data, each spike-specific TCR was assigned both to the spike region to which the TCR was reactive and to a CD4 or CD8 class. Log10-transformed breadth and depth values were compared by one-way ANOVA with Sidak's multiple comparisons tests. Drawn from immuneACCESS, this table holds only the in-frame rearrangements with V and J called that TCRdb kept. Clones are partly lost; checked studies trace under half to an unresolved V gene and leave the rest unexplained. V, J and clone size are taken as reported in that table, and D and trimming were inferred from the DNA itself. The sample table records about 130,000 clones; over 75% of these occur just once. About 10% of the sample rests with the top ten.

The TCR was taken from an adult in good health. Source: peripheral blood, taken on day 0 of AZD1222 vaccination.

CDR3 loop: CASSYGRDISQGVVEQFF. DNA sequence: TGTGCCAGCTCCTACGGTCGGGACATATCCCAGGGAGTGGTTGAGCAGTTCTTC. The sequence is built from TRBV19 and TRBJ2-1, and possibly TRBD1, on 6 matching bases. V is shortened by 9 bases, J by 9 bases, and the region joining them spans 33 bases. The CDR1 and CDR2 encoded by the germline V gene (reference sequence) are LNHDA and SQIVND. The CDR3 holds 18 amino acids from the cysteine to the phenylalanine. Solely the CDR3 DNA is kept, with 54 bases framed from the first base.